This T cell receptor beta chain originates from a study of T cell repertoires in cytomegalovirus infection. Whole-study context: CMV epitopes, recently identified HLA-C-restricted and well-studied HLA-B-restricted, were used. CMV infection and matching HLA type were both indicated by public TCR beta signatures.

TCRdb reanalysed the reads using MiXCR and keeps one entry per CDR3 protein. The table shows about 700,000 distinct CDR3 sequences, with roughly 33% occurring only once. This clonotype came up a few times. Its antigen is unknown. Germline CDR1 and CDR2: SGHVS and FQNEAQ. The CDR3 has 19 residues. V was pared by 4 bases and J by 0 bases, with 16 bases of the junction left unmatched. The source is a human donor in good health (CMV status not recorded). Some clones in this sample may be carry-over from other donors' samples. Here the sequenced sample was cultured PBMCs, taken from culture after CMV antigen stimulation. The chain links TRBV7-8 to TRBJ2-7; 9 bases align to TRBD1. In nucleotides, the CDR3 is TGTGCCAGCAGCTCACCGGGACAGGGCATACACTCGACCTCCTACGAGCAGTACTTC. Protein: CASSSPGQGIHSTSYEQYF.